This T cell receptor (beta chain) was obtained from a study of shared clonotypes between healthy human individuals. Germline V CDR1 and CDR2: SGHAT, FQNNGV. Trimming removed 5 bases from V and 2 bases from J; junction bases left unmatched: 11. This CDR3 is 16 amino acids long. In its sample, this clone was seen once. This table comes from immunoSEQ multiplex PCR, and its TCRdb copy is limited to in-frame clones, with some not included. The sample contains approximately 110,000 clones, 65% to 75% of which appear only once. Sequencing was carried out using memory CD8+ T cells sorted from blood. This sample's subset: CD45RO+ cells pooled with CCR7-negative TemRA cells. The clonotype originates from a woman in her 30s in good health. The chain links TRBV11-2 to TRBJ2-5; 7 bases are a match to TRBD1. The CDR3 DNA is TGTGCCAGCAGCACCCGTTGGACAGGAGATCAAGAGACCCAGTACTTC. Translating it yields CASSTRWTGDQETQYF.